Shown below are 6 T cell receptor beta chains from a single sample sequenced in a study of CD8+ T cells in alopecia areata (dated by TCRdb to 2016 to 2019). The library was generated by the immunoSEQ multiplex PCR assay. RNA was extracted from all samples and reverse transcribed into cDNA, which served as template for TCR sequencing. Sourced from immuneACCESS, this table was stored by TCRdb with only in-frame sequences that have V and J called. A share of the clones is absent; for the studies checked, an unresolved V gene accounts for under half, and the remainder has no known explanation. This sample holds 140,000 to 150,000 clones; under 60% were observed only once. Of the sample, 6.4% falls within the top ten clones. Interpreted using the paper, the time point label stands for: baseline before oral tofacitinib. Sequencing was performed on CD4+ T cells sorted from blood, taken at week 0. All receptors come from a human donor with alopecia areata.

J is TRBJ2-1 and V is TRBV2; D ambiguous. CDR1 and CDR2 (germline): SNHLY, FYNNEI. The CDR3 is made up of 11 amino acids. Trimming stripped 5 bases from V and 5 bases from J, with 4 bases between. The CDR3 loop is CASSPNNEQFF. As DNA, the CDR3 is TGTGCCAGCAGTCCCAACAATGAGCAGTTCTTC.

The gene calls are TRBV30 and TRBJ2-7; D unresolved. V dropped 0 bases and J dropped 4 bases, with 7 bases sitting between them. Germline CDR1 reads GTSNPN; CDR2 reads SVGIG (reference sequence). The CDR3 consists of 12 residues. The CDR3 reads CAWSVMAYEQYF. The CDR3 DNA reads TGTGCCTGGAGTGTAATGGCTTACGAGCAGTACTTC.

The chain is built from TRBV5-1 and TRBJ2-5; D not resolved. Germline loops: CDR1 SGHRS, CDR2 YFSETQ. This CDR3 has 12 residues. Trimming removed 4 bases from V and 0 bases from J, with 4 bases in between. The CDR3 sequence: CASSPHQETQYF. CDR3 coding DNA: TGCGCCAGCAGCCCTCACCAAGAGACCCAGTACTTC.

V is TRBV5-1 and J is TRBJ2-7; the D is unclear. Germline assignment: CDR1 SGHRS and CDR2 YFSETQ. Deletions cut 4 bases from V and 2 bases from J, with 10 bases between. This CDR3 region has 13 residues. CDR3 nucleotide sequence: TGCGCCAGCAGCATCAGGACCACCTACGAGCAGTACTTC. Its translation: CASSIRTTYEQYF.

V and J are TRBV4-1 and TRBJ1-4; tentatively, D is TRBD1 (5 bases). CDR3 length: 16 residues. With 4 bases removed from V and 9 bases from J, the gap between germline ends came to 21 bases. Germline CDR1 MGHRA, CDR2 YSYEKL. CDR3 nucleotides: TGCGCCAGCAGCCCACCTCGGCAGGGACGATTACAAAAACTGTTTTTT. Its protein is CASSPPRQGRLQKLFF.

The V gene is TRBV7-9, the J gene TRBJ1-6; D is uncertain. Trimming pared 0 bases from V and 10 bases from J, leaving 10 bases between. Per germline, CDR1 SEHNR and CDR2 FQNEAQ (reference sequence). The CDR3 totals 14 residues. The CDR3 DNA follows: TGTGCCAGCAGCTTAGCCATGGGGTGGTCACCCCTCCACTTT. It codes for CASSLAMGWSPLHF.